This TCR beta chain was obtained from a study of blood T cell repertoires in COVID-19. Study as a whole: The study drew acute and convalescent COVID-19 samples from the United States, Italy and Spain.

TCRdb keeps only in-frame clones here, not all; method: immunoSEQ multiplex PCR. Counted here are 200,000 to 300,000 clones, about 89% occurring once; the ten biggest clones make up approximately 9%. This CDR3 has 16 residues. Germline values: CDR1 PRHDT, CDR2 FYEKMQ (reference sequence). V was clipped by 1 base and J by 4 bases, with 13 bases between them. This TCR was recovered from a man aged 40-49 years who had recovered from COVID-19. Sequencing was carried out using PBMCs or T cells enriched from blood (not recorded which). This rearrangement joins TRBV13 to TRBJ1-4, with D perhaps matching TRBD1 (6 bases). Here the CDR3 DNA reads TGTGCCAGCAGCTTAGCGGGGGGCGGTTTTAATGAAAAACTGTTTTTT. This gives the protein CASSLAGGGFNEKLFF. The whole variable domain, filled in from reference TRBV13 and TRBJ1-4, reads AAGVIQSPRHLIKEKRETATLKCYPIPRHDTVYWYQQGPGQDPQFLISFYEKMQSDKGSIPDRFSAQQFSDYHSELNMSSLELGDSALYFCASSLAGGGFNEKLFFGSGTQLSVL.